This T cell receptor (beta chain) was recorded in a study of T-cell reconstitution after alpha-beta-depleted transplantation in children. The CDR3 covers 14 residues. Trimming cost V 7 bases and J 3 bases, with 13 bases left between them. With respect to this clonotype: Its matching antigen is unknown.

Study findings and constraints: When one year had passed after transplant, most T-cell counts and diversity came from newly produced T cells. It was surviving recipient T cells and thymic progenitors that gave some patients high TCRbeta diversity at day 60.

Unique molecular identifiers were incorporated during preparation of the TCRbeta library. TCRdb independently ran MiXCR on the PCR reads; one entry per CDR3 protein. The sample records 530,000 or so distinct CDR3 sequences, roughly a quarter being singletons. J is TRBJ1-5 and V is TRBV12-3 or TRBV12-4, with no clear D. This receptor was taken from a boy under two years old with Wiskott-Aldrich syndrome, due to receive a stem cell transplant. The sample in question was PBMCs, obtained before TCRalphabeta/CD19-depleted stem cell transplant. This chain's CDR3 is CASTLDGNNQPQHF. CDR3 coding DNA: TGTGCCAGCACCCTGGACGGGAACAATCAGCCCCAGCATTTT.